Each of the 21 T cell receptor beta chains below was sequenced from the same sample in a study of read filtering for tumor transcriptome and immune sequencing. This library used approximately 370 ng RNA and molecular barcoded adaptors spanning alpha/delta and beta/gamma chains. TCRdb used MiXCR to reprocess the reads, holding one entry per CDR3 protein. The table shows 40,000 or so distinct CDR3 sequences, with under 15% occurring only once. Sequenced material: a population of CD138-negative cells sorted from bone marrow. These TCRs come from a donor at least 40 years old with multiple myeloma.

Many counts were recorded for this clonotype. The chain links TRBV7-2 to TRBJ2-2; D might be TRBD2 (5 bases). The V and J ends lost 5 bases and 6 bases respectively, with 16 bases between them. This CDR3 has 15 residues. Germline loops: CDR1 SGHTA, CDR2 FQGNSA. The CDR3 here is CASSAQTTPPGELFF. The CDR3 nucleotides are TGTGCCAGCAGCGCTCAGACTACCCCCCCCGGGGAGCTGTTTTTT.

About this clonotype itself: A much larger clonotype is one base distant, so this may be a read error. This chain links TRBV12-3 or TRBV12-4 with TRBJ2-3, with TRBD2 matching over 15 bases. The CDR3 runs 16 residues. J lost 5 bases, V lost 5 bases, and 5 bases had no gene match. CDR3 DNA sequence: TGTGCCAGCAGTCCTGGGACTAGCGGGAGGATAGATACGCAGTATTTT. It codes for CASSPGTSGRIDTQYF.

Relative to its sample, this clonotype is medium-sized (0.01 to 0.1%). This sequence joins TRBV20-1 and TRBJ2-1, with TRBD2 as a possible D gene (6 bases). CDR1 and CDR2 (germline): DFQATT, SNEGSKA (reference sequence). This CDR3 spans 14 amino acids. The ends were cut back, 5 bases at V and 2 bases at J, with 13 bases in the middle. CDR3 bases: TGCAGTGCTGAGGGGCCGGGGGCCTACAATGAGCAGTTCTTC. Translation gives CSAEGPGAYNEQFF.

A word on this clonotype: It is likely a read error: a sequence one base away is far more abundant. The V call is TRBV7-2, the J call TRBJ2-1, with D possibly TRBD2 on 6 matching bases. CDR3 length: 15 residues. Between the trimmed V and J ends, which lost 3 bases and 2 bases, there was a span of 11 bases. CDR1 and CDR2 (germline): SGHTA, FQGNSA. CDR3: CASSLSSGAYNEQFF. CDR3 nucleotides: TGTGCCAGCAGCTTGAGTAGCGGAGCCTACAATGAGCAGTTCTTC. Full variable domain (outside the CDR3, taken from reference TRBV7-2 and TRBJ2-1): GAGVSQSPSNKVTEKGKDVELRCDPISGHTALYWYRQSLGQGLEFLIYFQGNSAPDKSGLPSDRFSAERTGGSVSTLTIQRTQQEDSAVYLCASSLSSGAYNEQFFGPGTRLTVL.

As concerns this clonotype: At one end the junction does not follow the germline gene, possibly because of a read error. The J gene is TRBJ2-7, the V gene TRBV28; 7 nucleotides agree with TRBD2. CDR1 MDHEN and CDR2 SYDVKM come from the germline V gene. This CDR3 contains 16 residues. CDR3 residues: CASSPVRASGTYERYF. For the CDR3, the DNA is TGTGCCAGCAGCCCAGTCCGGGCTAGCGGTACCTACGAGCGGTACTTC.

Many counts were recorded for this clonotype. The chain employs TRBV29-1 and TRBJ1-4, with a possible D match to TRBD1 (6 bases). Germline values: CDR1 SQVTM, CDR2 ANQGSEA. This CDR3 is 12 amino acids long. V gave up 5 bases and J gave up 8 bases, with 12 bases separating them. CDR3 nucleotide sequence: TGCAGCGTTAAGGACAGCCGCGAAAAACTGTTTTTT. Its translation is CSVKDSREKLFF.

The genes are TRBV5-4 and TRBJ2-7; 9 nucleotides match TRBD1. The germline V gene encodes CDR1 SGHNT and CDR2 YYREEE (reference sequence). V trimming: 4 bases; J trimming: 7 bases; junction bases outside the gene matches: 15. CDR3 length: 16 residues. CDR3 sequence: CASSPSSGQGSREQYF. The CDR3 bases are TGTGCCAGCAGCCCCTCCTCGGGACAGGGTTCAAGAGAGCAGTACTTC.

Ten or more counts support this clonotype. This sequence joins TRBV5-1 and TRBJ2-5, with 10 bases lining up with TRBD1. With 3 bases clipped from V and 4 bases from J, the junction kept 6 bases outside the gene matches. Germline V gene data show CDR1 as SGHRS and CDR2 as YFSETQ. CDR3 length: 15 amino acids. The CDR3 nucleotides are TGCGCCAGCAGCTACATGACAGGGGGCGCAGAGACCCAGTACTTC. This gives the protein CASSYMTGGAETQYF.

As concerns this clonotype: A much larger clone differs by one base, so this may be a read error. The rearrangement joins TRBV7-3 to TRBJ1-1; possibly TRBD1 for D (5 bases). This CDR3 has 16 amino acids. V was trimmed by 2 bases and J by 4 bases, leaving 17 bases between them. The germline V gene has CDR1 SGHTA and CDR2 FQGTGA. The CDR3: CASSLQGPGMSTEAFF. The CDR3 region has the DNA TGTGCCAGCAGCTTACAGGGTCCCGGTATGAGCACTGAAGCTTTCTTT.

At least ten counts were recorded for this clonotype. The gene calls are TRBV24-1 and TRBJ2-1; D is perhaps TRBD1 or TRBD2 (6 bases each). CDR1 KGHDR and CDR2 SFDVKD come from the germline V gene. The CDR3 runs 17 residues. Trimming cost V 3 bases and J 6 bases, with 20 bases left between them. The CDR3 loop is CATSDMTGAGLSNEQFF. The CDR3 nucleotides read TGTGCCACCAGTGATATGACGGGGGCCGGCTTGAGCAATGAGCAGTTCTTC.

This clonotype showed up many times. One junction end disagrees with the germline gene, perhaps due to a read error. The chain uses TRBV7-9 and TRBJ2-3; D gene unclear. From germline, CDR1 is SEHNR and CDR2 FQNEAQ (reference sequence). This CDR3 has 13 residues. This CDR3 is CASTLAGTDTQYF. Written as DNA, the CDR3 is TGTGCCAGCACCTTAGCCGGCACAGATACGCAGTATTTT.

This clonotype was seen ten or more times. This may be a read error: a much more frequent sequence differs by one nucleotide. This chain uses TRBV29-1 with TRBJ2-1; the match to TRBD2 covers 10 bases. After removal of 1 base from V and 0 bases from J, the junction contained 6 bases not matched to a gene. The CDR3 has 17 amino acids. Germline V gives CDR1 SQVTM, CDR2 ANQGSEA. Written as DNA, the CDR3 is TGCAGCGTTGAAGGTCCCAGCGGGAGGGACTCCTACAATGAGCAGTTCTTC. This sequence encodes CSVEGPSGRDSYNEQFF.

This clonotype has a count of ten or more. The chain combines TRBV4-1 with TRBJ2-6; tentative D call: TRBD1 (6 bases). Per germline, CDR1 MGHRA and CDR2 YSYEKL. This CDR3 is built from 18 residues. The V end was cut by 4 bases, the J end by 0 bases, with 16 bases between. The CDR3 sequence is CASSRRDTRTSGANVLTF. CDR3 nucleotide sequence: TGCGCCAGCAGCCGCCGGGACACCAGAACCTCTGGGGCCAACGTCCTGACTTTC.

This clonotype has at least ten counts. V gene TRBV2 combines with J gene TRBJ1-2, with D maybe TRBD1 (6 bases). V was clipped by 5 bases and J by 1 base, with 17 bases between them. Germline V CDR1 and CDR2: SNHLY, FYNNEI. The CDR3 is 16 amino acids. The CDR3 protein is CASSYSRDKDNYGYTF. CDR3 sequence (DNA): TGTGCCAGCAGTTACTCACGGGACAAAGATAACTATGGCTACACCTTC.

This clonotype was picked up many times. This chain links TRBV29-1 with TRBJ1-5; 7 positions match TRBD1. The junction had 6 bases not matched to a gene; V was cut back by 6 bases and J by 7 bases. Germline V lookup: CDR1 SQVTM, CDR2 ANQGSEA. The CDR3 totals 12 residues. CDR3 sequence (DNA): TGCAGCGTATCCCAGGGGGGACAGCCCCAGCATTTT. This encodes CSVSQGGQPQHF.

The genes are TRBV7-9 and TRBJ1-2; D possibly corresponds to TRBD1 (5 bases). The CDR3 totals 17 residues. V dropped 1 base and J dropped 4 bases, with 19 bases sitting between them. Germline CDR1 reads SEHNR; CDR2 reads FQNEAQ (reference sequence). The CDR3 spells CASSLVSAGLASYGYTF. DNA for the CDR3: TGTGCCAGCAGCTTAGTATCCGCAGGGCTTGCTAGCTATGGCTACACCTTC.

This clonotype was seen repeatedly, ten times or more. This chain joins TRBV19 and TRBJ1-5, with TRBD1 matching over 10 bases. The CDR3 spans 16 residues. Trimming cost V 6 bases and J 4 bases; bases outside gene matches: 9. Per the germline V gene, CDR1 is LNHDA and CDR2 is SQIVND (reference sequence). CDR3 DNA sequence: TGTGCCAGTAGCCAGACAGGGGGCGCGGGGAATCAGCCCCAGCATTTT. The encoded protein is CASSQTGGAGNQPQHF.

This clonotype was counted ten times or more. The J gene is TRBJ2-5, the V gene TRBV7-9; a weak D match, TRBD1 (5 bases). This CDR3 spans 13 amino acids. Germline CDR1 is SEHNR and CDR2 is FQNEAQ (reference sequence). The V end lost 5 bases, the J end lost 3 bases, and 10 bases lay between the germline ends. The CDR3 sequence is CASSLTGKETQYF. CDR3 sequence (DNA): TGTGCCAGCAGCCTCACAGGAAAAGAGACCCAGTACTTC. The full variable domain, with the rest looked up from reference TRBV7-9 and TRBJ2-5, is DTGVSQNPRHKITKRGQNVTFRCDPISEHNRLYWYRQTLGQGPEFLTYFQNEAQLEKSRLLSDRFSAERPKGSFSTLEIQRTEQGDSAMYLCASSLTGKETQYFGPGTRLLVL.

There are many counts of this clonotype. This chain connects TRBV28 to TRBJ2-7; 9 nucleotides agree with TRBD1. Unmatched junction bases numbered 12, after V lost 6 bases and J lost 6 bases. This CDR3 spans 15 amino acids. Germline CDR1 MDHEN, CDR2 SYDVKM. CDR3 protein: CASSTRQGGLGEQYF. CDR3 bases: TGTGCCAGCAGCACAAGACAGGGGGGCCTCGGCGAGCAGTACTTC.

This clonotype was counted only a few times. The rearrangement links TRBV7-2 to TRBJ2-6; D is ambiguous. CDR1 is SGHTA, CDR2 FQGNSA, per germline. The V end was cut by 7 bases, the J end by 0 bases, with 10 bases between. The CDR3 is 15 residues long. The CDR3 DNA reads TGTGCCAGCACAACCCCCTCCTCTGGGGCCAACGTCCTGACTTTC. Residues: CASTTPSSGANVLTF.

This clonotype is a singleton in its sample. The V call is TRBV11-2, the J call TRBJ2-3; TRBD2 aligns across 9 bases. The V gene's germline CDR1 is SGHAT and CDR2 FQNNGV. V shed 5 bases, J shed 6 bases, and the junction held 12 bases outside the gene matches. The CDR3 length is 16 residues. As DNA, the CDR3 is TGTGCCAGCAGCCCGGGTAGCGGGAGATTTCTGGATACGCAGTATTTT. This sequence encodes CASSPGSGRFLDTQYF.